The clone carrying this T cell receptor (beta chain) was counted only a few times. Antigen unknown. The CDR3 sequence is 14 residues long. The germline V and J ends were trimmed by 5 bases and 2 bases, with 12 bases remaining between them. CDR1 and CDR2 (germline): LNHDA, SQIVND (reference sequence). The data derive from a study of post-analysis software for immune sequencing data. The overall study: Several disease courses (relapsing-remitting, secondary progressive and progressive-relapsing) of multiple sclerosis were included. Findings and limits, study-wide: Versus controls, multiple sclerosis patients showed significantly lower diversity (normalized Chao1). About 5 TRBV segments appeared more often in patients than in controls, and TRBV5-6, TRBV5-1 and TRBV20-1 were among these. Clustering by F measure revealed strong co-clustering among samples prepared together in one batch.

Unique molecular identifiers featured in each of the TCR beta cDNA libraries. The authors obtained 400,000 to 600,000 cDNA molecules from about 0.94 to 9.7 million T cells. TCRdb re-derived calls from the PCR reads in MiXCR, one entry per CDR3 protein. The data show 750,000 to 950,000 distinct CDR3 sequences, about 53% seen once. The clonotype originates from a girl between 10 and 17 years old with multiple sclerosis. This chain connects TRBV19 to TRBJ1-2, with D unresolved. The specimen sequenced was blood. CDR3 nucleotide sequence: TGTGCCAGTAGTCTCCAAGGGTGGAACTATGGCTACACCTTC. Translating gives CASSLQGWNYGYTF.